This TCR beta chain was sequenced for a study of shared clonotypes between healthy human individuals. Study-level information: Each donor had three CD4 naive, three CD4 memory, two CD8 naive and one CD8 memory plate.

As regards this clone: What it binds is not known.

Researchers partitioned CD4+ cells into CD45RA+ naive and CD45RA-negative memory subsets. The V gene's germline CDR1 is MDHEN and CDR2 SYDVKM. The CDR3 has 14 amino acids. The germline V and J ends were trimmed by 5 bases and 4 bases, with 14 bases remaining between them. Replicate sorted-subset PCRs were loaded with approximately 190 ng DNA, about 31,000 T cell genomes. The protocol was immunoSEQ multiplex PCR, while the TCRdb copy is restricted to in-frame clones and leaves out a portion. This repertoire shows hundreds of thousands of clones, about two thirds found once; its top ten account for approximately 1.8%. Notes on the study in general: Investigators collected only blood, and repertoires in tissues likely differ.

The sequence came from a woman in her 30s in good health. What was sequenced was memory CD4+ T cells sorted from blood. Subset described: CD45RA-negative fraction. V is TRBV28 and J is TRBJ2-5, with a weak D call TRBD1 (6 bases). CDR3 in amino acids: CASSPGGQPETQYF. The CDR3 nucleotides are TGTGCCAGCAGTCCTGGGGGCCAGCCAGAGACCCAGTACTTC.